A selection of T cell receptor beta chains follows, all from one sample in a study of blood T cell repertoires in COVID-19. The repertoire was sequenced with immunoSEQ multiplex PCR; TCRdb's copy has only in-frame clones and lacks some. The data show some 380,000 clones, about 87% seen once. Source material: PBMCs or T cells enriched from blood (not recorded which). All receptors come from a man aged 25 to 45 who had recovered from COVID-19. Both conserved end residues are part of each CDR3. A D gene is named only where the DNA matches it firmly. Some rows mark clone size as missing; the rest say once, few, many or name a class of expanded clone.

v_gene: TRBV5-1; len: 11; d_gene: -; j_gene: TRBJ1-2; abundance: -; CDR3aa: CASIHYYGYTF; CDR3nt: TGCGCCAGCATCCATTACTATGGCTACACCTTC
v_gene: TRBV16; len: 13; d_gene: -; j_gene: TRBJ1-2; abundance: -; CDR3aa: CASSQRLDGRYTF; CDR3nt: TGTGCCAGCAGCCAAAGACTAGACGGACGCTACACCTTC
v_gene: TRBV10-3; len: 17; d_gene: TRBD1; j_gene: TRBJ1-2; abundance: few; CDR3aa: CAISGRHWTGRDYGYTF; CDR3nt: TGTGCCATCAGTGGCCGACACTGGACAGGGAGGGACTATGGCTACACCTTC
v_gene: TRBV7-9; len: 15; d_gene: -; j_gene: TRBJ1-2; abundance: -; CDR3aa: CASSERTDPNYGYTF; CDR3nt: TGTGCCAGCAGCGAGAGGACAGATCCTAACTATGGCTACACCTTC
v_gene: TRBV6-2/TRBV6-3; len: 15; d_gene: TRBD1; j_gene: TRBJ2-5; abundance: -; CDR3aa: CASSYSTGYQETQYF; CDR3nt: TGTGCCAGCAGTTATTCGACAGGGTACCAAGAGACCCAGTACTTC
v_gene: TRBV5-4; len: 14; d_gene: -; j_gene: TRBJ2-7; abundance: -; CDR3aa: CASSLKTATYEQYF; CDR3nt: TGTGCCAGCAGCTTAAAGACAGCTACCTACGAGCAGTACTTC
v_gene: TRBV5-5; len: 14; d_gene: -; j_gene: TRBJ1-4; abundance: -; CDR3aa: CASSLVPRNEKLFF; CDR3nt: TGTGCCAGCAGCTTGGTGCCGCGTAATGAAAAACTGTTTTTT
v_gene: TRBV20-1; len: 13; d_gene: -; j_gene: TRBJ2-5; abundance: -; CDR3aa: CSASIDYQETQYF; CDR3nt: TGCAGTGCTAGTATCGACTATCAAGAGACCCAGTACTTC
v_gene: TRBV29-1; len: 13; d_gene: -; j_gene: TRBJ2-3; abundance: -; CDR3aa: CSVRQPLTDTQYF; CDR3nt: TGCAGCGTTAGACAGCCGCTCACAGATACGCAGTATTTT
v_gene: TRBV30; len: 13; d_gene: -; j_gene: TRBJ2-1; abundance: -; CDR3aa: CAWSVTGVNEQFF; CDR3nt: TGTGCCTGGAGTGTAACCGGGGTCAATGAGCAGTTCTTC
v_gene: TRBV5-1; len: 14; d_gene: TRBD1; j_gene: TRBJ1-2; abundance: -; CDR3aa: CASSRGTVNYGYTF; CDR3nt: TGCGCCAGCAGCAGGGGGACAGTCAACTATGGCTACACCTTC
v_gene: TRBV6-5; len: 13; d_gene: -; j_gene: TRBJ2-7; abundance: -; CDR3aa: CASTASRGAEQYF; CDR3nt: TGTGCCAGCACCGCCTCCCGGGGGGCCGAGCAGTACTTC
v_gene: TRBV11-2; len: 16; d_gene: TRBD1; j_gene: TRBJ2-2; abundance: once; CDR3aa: CASRFTRGRVTGELFF; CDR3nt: TGTGCCAGCAGGTTTACGAGGGGGCGCGTCACCGGGGAGCTGTTTTTT